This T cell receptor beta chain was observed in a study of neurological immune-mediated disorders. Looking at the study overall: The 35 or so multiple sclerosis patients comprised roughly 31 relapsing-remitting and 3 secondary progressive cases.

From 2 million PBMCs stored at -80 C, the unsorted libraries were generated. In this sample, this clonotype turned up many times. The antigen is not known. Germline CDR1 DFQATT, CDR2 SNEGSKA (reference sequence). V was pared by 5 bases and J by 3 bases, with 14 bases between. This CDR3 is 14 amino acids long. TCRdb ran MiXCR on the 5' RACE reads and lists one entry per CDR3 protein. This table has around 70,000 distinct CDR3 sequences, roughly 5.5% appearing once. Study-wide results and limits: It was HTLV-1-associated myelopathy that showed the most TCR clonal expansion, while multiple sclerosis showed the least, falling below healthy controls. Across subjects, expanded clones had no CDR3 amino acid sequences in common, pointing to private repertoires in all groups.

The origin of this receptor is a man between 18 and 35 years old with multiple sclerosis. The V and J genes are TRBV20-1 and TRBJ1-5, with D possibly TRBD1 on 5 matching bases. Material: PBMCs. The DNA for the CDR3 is TGCAGTGCTGCCGGGACTCCGAACAATCAGCCCCAGCATTTT. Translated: CSAAGTPNNQPQHF.